The 22 T cell receptor beta chains presented below share a single source sample, sequenced in a study of blood T cell dynamics during melanoma immunotherapy. This sample's time point: pre-treatment baseline. Generated by immunoSEQ multiplex PCR, the TCRdb table keeps only in-frame clones and is missing some. The table includes tens of thousands of clones, roughly 87% detected once. The specimen was blood, collected from a patient treated with checkpoint blockade. The source is a human donor with melanoma.

This sequence joins TRBV7-9 and TRBJ2-7, with 7 positions matching TRBD2. The CDR3 sequence is 15 residues long. V lost 5 bases to trimming and J lost 0 bases; unmatched junction nucleotides: 7. Germline lookup yields CDR1 SEHNR and CDR2 FQNEAQ (reference sequence). In DNA form, the CDR3 reads TGTGCCAGCAGCCCAAGGGGAGGGTTCTCCTACGAGCAGTACTTC. Encoded protein: CASSPRGGFSYEQYF.

This chain uses TRBV27 with TRBJ2-7, with 12 positions matching TRBD2. The germline CDR1 and CDR2 sequences are MNHEY and SMNVEV (reference sequence). The junction had 5 bases not matched to a gene; V was cut back by 6 bases and J by 2 bases. CDR3 length equals 15 residues. This CDR3 is CASRGLAGSTYEQYF. For the CDR3, the DNA is TGTGCCAGCAGGGGACTAGCGGGTTCAACCTACGAGCAGTACTTC.

The V and J genes are TRBV6-1 and TRBJ1-1, with a weak D call TRBD1 (5 bases). The CDR3 spans 11 residues. Trimming pared 11 bases from V and 2 bases from J, leaving 9 bases between. Germline assignment: CDR1 MNHNS and CDR2 SASEGT. CDR3 bases: TGTGCCGGGGCTGGCAACACTGAAGCTTTCTTT. Translation gives CAGAGNTEAFF.

In nucleotides, the CDR3 is TGTGCCAGTAAAGACAGACACTATGGCTACACCTTC. This translates into CASKDRHYGYTF. The chain uses TRBV27 and TRBJ1-2; the D gene is possibly TRBD1 (5 bases). V was trimmed by 9 bases and J by 3 bases, leaving 11 bases between them. CDR3 length: 12 residues. Germline V gene data show CDR1 as MNHEY and CDR2 as SMNVEV (reference sequence).

This clone has more than one count but fewer than ten. The V and J genes are TRBV10-2 and TRBJ2-7; D may correspond to TRBD1 or TRBD2 (5 bases each). Germline V gene sequence: CDR1 WSHSY, CDR2 SAAADI. This CDR3 region has 15 residues. Trimming left V 6 bases short and J 0 bases short, with 15 bases between. CDR3 nucleotide sequence: TGCGCCAGCAGGACTCCGGGACCGCACTCCTACGAGCAGTACTTC. The encoded protein is CASRTPGPHSYEQYF.

The chain combines TRBV19 with TRBJ2-1, with D perhaps TRBD2 (6 bases). The CDR3 has 14 amino acids. Looked up from germline, CDR1 is LNHDA and CDR2 is SQIVND (reference sequence). V shed 7 bases and J shed 10 bases, with 20 bases lying between them. The CDR3 DNA reads TGTGCCAGTAATCCGGGACTTACCGGAGACGAGCAGTTCTTC. Translating gives CASNPGLTGDEQFF.

The rearrangement uses TRBV15 and TRBJ2-5; TRBD2 aligns across 9 bases. CDR3 size: 16 residues. CDR1 and CDR2 (germline): LNHNV, YYDKDF (reference sequence). With V trimmed by 5 bases and J by 1 base, 8 bases remained unmatched. The CDR3 protein is CATSAQLAGPQETQYF. Here the CDR3 DNA reads TGTGCCACCAGCGCCCAACTAGCGGGCCCCCAAGAGACCCAGTACTTC. The whole variable domain, filled in from reference TRBV15 and TRBJ2-5, reads DAMVIQNPRYQVTQFGKPVTLSCSQTLNHNVMYWYQQKSSQAPKLLFHYYDKDFNNEADTPDNFQSRRPNTSFCFLDIRSPGLGDTAMYLCATSAQLAGPQETQYFGPGTRLLVL.

This sequence joins TRBV5-1 and TRBJ2-4; TRBD1 agrees at 7 bases. The CDR3 runs to 15 residues. Germline V gene lookup returns CDR1 SGHRS and CDR2 YFSETQ. V dropped 0 bases and J dropped 6; count of bases not matched to a gene: 6. CDR3: CASSLETGLLNIQYF. CDR3 coding DNA: TGCGCCAGCAGCTTGGAGACAGGGCTTTTAAACATTCAGTACTTC.

J is TRBJ2-7 and V is TRBV7-2; D ambiguous. Germline assignment: CDR1 SGHTA and CDR2 FQGNSA. The CDR3 has 13 residues. The V end was cut by 4 bases, the J end by 7 bases, with 14 bases between. CDR3 residues: CASSSRAAYEQYF. CDR3 nucleotide sequence: TGTGCCAGCAGCTCTCGAGCAGCGTATGAGCAGTACTTC. Full variable domain (rest looked up from reference TRBV7-2 and TRBJ2-7): GAGVSQSPSNKVTEKGKDVELRCDPISGHTALYWYRQSLGQGLEFLIYFQGNSAPDKSGLPSDRFSAERTGGSVSTLTIQRTQQEDSAVYLCASSSRAAYEQYFGPGTRLTVT.

V is TRBV9 and J is TRBJ2-7; either TRBD1 or TRBD2 may supply D (7 bases each). The germline CDR1 and CDR2 sequences are SGDLS and YYNGEE. The V gene lost 4 bases and the J gene lost 2 bases, with 19 bases spanning the gap. This CDR3 spans 16 amino acids. The CDR3 protein is CASSQGGSAGAYEQYF. In nucleotides, the CDR3 is TGTGCCAGCAGCCAGGGGGGGAGCGCAGGAGCCTACGAGCAGTACTTC.

V usage is TRBV18 and J usage is TRBJ2-2; the D gene is possibly TRBD1 (7 bases). The V gene lost 0 bases and the J gene lost 5 bases, with 13 bases spanning the gap. From germline, CDR1 is KGHSH and CDR2 LQKENI. The CDR3 is 16 residues long. CDR3 residues: CASSPPAGGKTGELFF. CDR3 bases: TGTGCCAGCTCACCACCTGCAGGGGGGAAAACCGGGGAGCTGTTTTTT.

This chain uses TRBV15 with TRBJ2-1; 10 bases line up with TRBD2. The V segment lost 0 bases and the J segment 10 bases; nucleotides outside the gene matches: 9. This CDR3 spans 16 amino acids. Germline CDR1 LNHNV, CDR2 YYDKDF (reference sequence). The CDR3 spells CATSRDRSGRGREQFF. The CDR3 bases are TGTGCCACCAGCAGAGACAGAAGCGGGAGGGGGCGCGAGCAGTTCTTC.

The CDR3 spells CASSLGLAAREQYF. Written as DNA, the CDR3 is TGCGCCAGCAGCTTGGGACTAGCCGCTCGCGAGCAGTACTTC. The rearrangement uses TRBV5-1 and TRBJ2-7; 7 bases agree with TRBD2. J gave up 6 bases and V 0 bases, and 6 bases lay outside the gene matches. Germline CDR1 SGHRS, CDR2 YFSETQ. CDR3 size: 14 residues.

V usage is TRBV7-2 and J usage is TRBJ2-7; D is unclear. This CDR3 spans 14 amino acids. V lost 1 base to trimming and J lost 1 base, with 8 bases between them. In germline, CDR1 is SGHTA, CDR2 FQGNSA. The CDR3 nucleotides are TGTGCCAGCAGCTTAGGGGAAGGATCCTACGAGCAGTACTTC. It translates to CASSLGEGSYEQYF.

V and J are TRBV9 and TRBJ2-1; TRBD2 aligns across 9 bases. The CDR3 sequence is 14 residues long. Looked up from germline, CDR1 is SGDLS and CDR2 is YYNGEE. J lost 7 bases, V lost 8 bases, and 10 bases had no gene match. The CDR3 nucleotides read TGTGCCAGGGCCCTTAGCGGGAGAAGGAATGAGCAGTTCTTC. It yields the protein CARALSGRRNEQFF.

The gene calls are TRBV19 and TRBJ2-5, with 7 bases identical to TRBD2. The CDR3 is 14 amino acids. Germline trimming cut 5 bases from V and 2 bases from J; bases unmatched to any gene: 5. The germline V gene has CDR1 LNHDA and CDR2 SQIVND (reference sequence). The CDR3 here is CASSFPGGQETQYF. As DNA, the CDR3 is TGTGCCAGTAGTTTTCCGGGAGGACAAGAGACCCAGTACTTC.

V usage is TRBV6-5 and J usage is TRBJ1-5; D remains ambiguous. V dropped 6 bases and J dropped 1 base, with 10 bases sitting between them. The CDR3 is made up of 14 amino acids. CDR1 is MNHEY and CDR2 is SVGAGI in the germline V gene. The CDR3 loop reads CASSRQGSNQPQHF. The CDR3 nucleotides are TGTGCCAGCAGCCGTCAAGGAAGCAATCAGCCCCAGCATTTT.

V is TRBV11-3 and J is TRBJ2-1, with TRBD2 matching 8 bases. CDR1 and CDR2 from the germline V gene are SGHNT and YENEEA. V lost 2 bases to trimming and J lost 6 bases; unmatched junction nucleotides: 6. The CDR3 is made up of 15 amino acids. DNA for the CDR3: TGTGCCAGCAGCTTACCCCCAGCGGGAGTCAATGAGCAGTTCTTC. Its protein product is CASSLPPAGVNEQFF.

V and J are TRBV9 and TRBJ2-4; D gene ambiguous. The germline V gene encodes CDR1 SGDLS and CDR2 YYNGEE. V lost 4 bases and J 3 bases, leaving 14 bases between the germline ends. This CDR3 is 15 amino acids long. The CDR3 region is CASSLLLDNKNIQYF. CDR3 DNA sequence: TGTGCCAGCAGCCTCCTTTTGGATAACAAAAACATTCAGTACTTC.

The gene calls are TRBV5-6 and TRBJ2-7; weak D call: TRBD2 (5 bases). The CDR3 is 15 amino acids. CDR1 is SGHDT, CDR2 YYEEEE, per germline. V lost 5 bases and J lost 7, with 22 bases in between. In DNA form, the CDR3 reads TGTGCCAGCAGAACGGAGTCCAGAAGCGAGGGAGAGCAGTACTTC. It yields the protein CASRTESRSEGEQYF.

The chain is built from TRBV7-8 and TRBJ2-5; no clear D gene. There are 14 residues in the CDR3. The V gene lost 5 bases and the J gene lost 4 bases, with 14 bases spanning the gap. Germline V lookup: CDR1 SGHVS, CDR2 FQNEAQ. CDR3 sequence: CASSLSVWGETQYF. The DNA for the CDR3 is TGTGCCAGCAGCCTTTCGGTGTGGGGAGAGACCCAGTACTTC. The full variable domain, rest sourced from reference TRBV7-8 and TRBJ2-5, is GAGVSQSPRYKVAKRGQDVALRCDPISGHVSLFWYQQALGQGPEFLTYFQNEAQLDKSGLPSDRFFAERPEGSVSTLKIQRTQQEDSAVYLCASSLSVWGETQYFGPGTRLLVL.

The CDR3 region has the DNA TGTGCCAGCAGTCTCACAGGGGCGCATGGCACCGGGGAGCTGTTTTTT. This encodes CASSLTGAHGTGELFF. The V call is TRBV27, the J call TRBJ2-2, with 7 nucleotides matching TRBD1. The ends lost 5 bases at V and 4 bases at J; junction bases unmatched: 10. CDR1 is MNHEY and CDR2 is SMNVEV in the germline V gene (reference sequence). The CDR3 has 16 residues.